This TCR beta chain was recovered during a study of blood T cell repertoires in COVID-19. About the study: The origin of the acute and convalescent COVID-19 samples was the United States, Italy and Spain. T cells, B-cell-depleted T cells, or PBMCs supplied cDNA or gDNA.

Germline CDR1 GTSNPN, CDR2 SVGIG (reference sequence). CDR3 size: 13 residues. The V and J ends lost 0 bases and 3 bases, in that order; junction bases with no gene match: 2. Original data processing: Amplification of reference gene primers provided the estimated nucleated cell counts. TCRdb keeps only in-frame clones here, not all; method: immunoSEQ multiplex PCR. Clone size and V and J calls were adopted from that table, with D and trimming inferred from the DNA. The table has some 380,000 clones, 81% seen once; the top ten hold over 0.95%. The chain joins TRBV30 to TRBJ2-7; 7 bases align to TRBD2. The source material was peripheral blood. The TCR sequence derives from a human donor with acute or convalescent COVID-19. The donor label of this sample is uncertain. In nucleotides, the CDR3 is TGTGCCTGGAGTGTGGGGGGGGTCTACGAGCAGTACTTC. It encodes CAWSVGGVYEQYF. The whole variable domain, remainder taken from reference TRBV30 and TRBJ2-7, is SQTIHQWPATLVQPVGSPLSLECTVEGTSNPNLYWYRQAAGRGLQLLFYSVGIGQISSEVPQNLSASRPQDRQFILSSKKLLLSDSGFYLCAWSVGGVYEQYFGPGTRLTVT.